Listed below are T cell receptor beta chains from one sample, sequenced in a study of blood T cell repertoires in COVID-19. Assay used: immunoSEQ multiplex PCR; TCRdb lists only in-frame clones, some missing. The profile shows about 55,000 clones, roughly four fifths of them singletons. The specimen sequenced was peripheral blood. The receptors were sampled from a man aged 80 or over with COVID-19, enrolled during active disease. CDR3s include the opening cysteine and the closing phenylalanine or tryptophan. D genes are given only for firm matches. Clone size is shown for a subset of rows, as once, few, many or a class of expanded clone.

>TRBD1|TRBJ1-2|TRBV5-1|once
CASSLGQGGYGYTF
TGCGCCAGCAGCTTAGGACAGGGCGGCTATGGCTACACCTTC
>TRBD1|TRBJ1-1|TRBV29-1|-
CSGAPGQGAGTEAFF
TGCAGCGGAGCCCCTGGACAGGGGGCGGGTACTGAAGCTTTCTTT
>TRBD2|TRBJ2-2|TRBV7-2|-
CASTPTSGGNTGELFF
TGTGCCAGCACCCCCACTAGCGGGGGAAACACCGGGGAGCTGTTTTTT
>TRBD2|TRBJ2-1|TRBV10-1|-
CASSAGTSGSYNEQFF
TGCGCCAGCAGCGCCGGGACTAGCGGCTCCTACAATGAGCAGTTCTTC
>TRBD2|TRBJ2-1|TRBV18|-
CASSPRLAGAPGNEQFF
TGTGCCAGCTCACCTCGACTAGCGGGGGCCCCTGGCAATGAGCAGTTCTTC
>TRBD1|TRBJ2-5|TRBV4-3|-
CASSQGDRVGETQYF
TGCGCCAGCAGCCAAGGTGACAGGGTTGGAGAGACCCAGTACTTC
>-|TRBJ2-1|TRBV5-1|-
CASSLVGAASSYNEQFF
TGCGCCAGCAGCTTGGTGGGGGCTGCTAGCTCCTACAATGAGCAGTTCTTC
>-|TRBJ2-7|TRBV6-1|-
CASSEGAGPSPYYEQYF
TGTGCCAGCAGTGAAGGAGCAGGGCCTTCACCCTACTACGAGCAGTACTTC
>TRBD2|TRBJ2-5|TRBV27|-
CASSYGGRLAGVSIETQYF
TGTGCCAGCAGTTATGGGGGGCGACTAGCGGGAGTTTCCATCGAGACCCAGTACTTC
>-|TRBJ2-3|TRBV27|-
CASKLTGEDTQYF
TGTGCCAGCAAATTAACTGGAGAAGATACGCAGTATTTT
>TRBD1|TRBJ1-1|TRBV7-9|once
CASRGTGPTEAFF
TGTGCCAGCCGTGGGACAGGGCCCACTGAAGCTTTCTTT
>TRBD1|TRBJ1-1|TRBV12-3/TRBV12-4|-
CASSFGQALEAFF
TGTGCCAGCAGTTTCGGACAGGCCCTTGAAGCTTTCTTT
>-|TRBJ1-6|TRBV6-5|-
CASRPSGHGNSPLHF
TGTGCCAGCAGACCCTCTGGACATGGTAATTCACCCCTCCACTTT
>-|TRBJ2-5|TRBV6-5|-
CASSYQGMGETQYF
TGTGCCAGCAGTTACCAGGGAATGGGAGAGACCCAGTACTTC
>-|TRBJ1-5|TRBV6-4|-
CASSEVWQGNQPQHF
TGTGCCAGCAGTGAGGTCTGGCAGGGCAATCAGCCCCAGCATTTT
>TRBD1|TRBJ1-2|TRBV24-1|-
CATSDTRTGTYGYTF
TGTGCCACCAGTGATACCAGGACAGGAACCTATGGCTACACCTTC
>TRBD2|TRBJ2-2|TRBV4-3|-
CASSQVRGTRNTGELFF
TGCGCCAGCAGCCAAGTTAGGGGGACTAGAAACACCGGGGAGCTGTTTTTT
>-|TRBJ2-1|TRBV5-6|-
CASSFSSGGNNEQFF
TGTGCCAGCAGCTTCAGTTCTGGGGGGAACAATGAGCAGTTCTTC
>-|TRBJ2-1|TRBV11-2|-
CASSLEGVRDNEQFF
TGTGCCAGCAGCTTAGAAGGGGTTCGAGACAATGAGCAGTTCTTC